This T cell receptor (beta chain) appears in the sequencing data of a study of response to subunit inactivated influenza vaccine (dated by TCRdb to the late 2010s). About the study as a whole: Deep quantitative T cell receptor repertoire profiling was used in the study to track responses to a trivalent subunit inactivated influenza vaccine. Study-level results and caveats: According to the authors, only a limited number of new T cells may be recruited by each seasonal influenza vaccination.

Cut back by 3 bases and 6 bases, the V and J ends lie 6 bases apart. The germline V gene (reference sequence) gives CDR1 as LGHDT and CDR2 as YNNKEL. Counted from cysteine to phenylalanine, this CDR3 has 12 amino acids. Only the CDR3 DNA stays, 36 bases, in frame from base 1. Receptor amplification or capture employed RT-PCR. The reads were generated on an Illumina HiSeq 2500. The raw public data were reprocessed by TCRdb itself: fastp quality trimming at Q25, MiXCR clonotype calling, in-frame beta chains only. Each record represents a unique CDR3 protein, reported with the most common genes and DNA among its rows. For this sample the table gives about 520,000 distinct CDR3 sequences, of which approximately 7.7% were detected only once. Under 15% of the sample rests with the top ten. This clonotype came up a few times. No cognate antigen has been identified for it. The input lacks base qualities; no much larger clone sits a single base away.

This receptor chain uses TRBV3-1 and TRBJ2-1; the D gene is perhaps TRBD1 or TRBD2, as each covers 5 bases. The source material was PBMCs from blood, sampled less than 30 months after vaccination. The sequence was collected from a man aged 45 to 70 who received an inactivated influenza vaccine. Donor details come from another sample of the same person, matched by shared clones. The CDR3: CASSQGRNEQFF. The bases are TGTGCCAGCAGCCAGGGACGCAATGAGCAGTTCTTC.